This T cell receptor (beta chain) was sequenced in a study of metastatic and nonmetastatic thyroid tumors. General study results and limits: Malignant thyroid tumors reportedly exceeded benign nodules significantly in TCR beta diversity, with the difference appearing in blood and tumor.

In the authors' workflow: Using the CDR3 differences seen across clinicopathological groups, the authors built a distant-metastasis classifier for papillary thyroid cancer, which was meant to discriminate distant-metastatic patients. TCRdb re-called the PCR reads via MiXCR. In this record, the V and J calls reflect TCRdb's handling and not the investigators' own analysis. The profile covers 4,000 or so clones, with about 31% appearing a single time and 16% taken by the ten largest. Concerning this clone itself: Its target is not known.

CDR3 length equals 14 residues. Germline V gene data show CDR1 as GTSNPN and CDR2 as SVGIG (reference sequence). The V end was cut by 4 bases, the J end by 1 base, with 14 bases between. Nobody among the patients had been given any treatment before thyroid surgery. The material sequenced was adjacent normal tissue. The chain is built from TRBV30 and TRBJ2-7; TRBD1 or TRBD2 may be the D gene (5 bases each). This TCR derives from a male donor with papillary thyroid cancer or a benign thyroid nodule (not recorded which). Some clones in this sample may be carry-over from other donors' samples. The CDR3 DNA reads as TGTGCCTGGAACCGGGACCCAGATTCCTACGAGCAGTACTTC. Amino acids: CAWNRDPDSYEQYF.